The T cell receptor beta chain under discussion was sequenced for a study of blood T cells in healthy people across ages. Whole-study context: Capturing about one barcoded beta molecule per two T cells was achieved by template switching.

Alongside a J-beta primer mix, a sample-barcoded 5' primer served in a second PCR lasting about 7 to 12 cycles. TCRdb ran MiXCR on the 5' RACE reads and lists one entry per CDR3 protein. Of about 1.5 million distinct CDR3 sequences listed, around 40% are singletons. Sequencing was carried out using blood. This TCR was recovered from a woman aged 18-30 years in good health.

The CDR3 sequence: CASSLDRESHEQFF. CDR3 in DNA: TGCGCCAGCAGCTTGGACAGGGAGTCACATGAGCAGTTCTTC. J is TRBJ2-1 and V is TRBV5-1; D possibly corresponds to TRBD1 (6 bases). Germline V gene data show CDR1 as SGHRS and CDR2 as YFSETQ. Trimming removed 0 bases at V and 8 bases at J, with 12 bases between. There are 14 residues in the CDR3.